A single sample is the source of the 5 T cell receptor beta chains below, sequenced in a study of T cell responses to AZD1222 COVID-19 vaccine (dated by TCRdb to the early 2020s). Explained via the paper, the time point label denotes: baseline before first vaccination. Library construction relied on the immunoSEQ multiplex PCR assay. TCRdb limited this immuneACCESS table to in-frame rearrangements with V and J called. A share of clones is missing; checked studies link under half to unresolved V genes, and the rest is unexplained. This sample is represented by roughly 97,000 clones; about 90% of them were singletons. 7% to 10% of the sample is in the top ten clones. Sequences were derived from peripheral blood, sampled on day 0 of AZD1222 vaccination. The receptors stem from an adult in good health.

The CDR3 sequence: CASSQGAGSRYGYTF. The CDR3 DNA follows: TGTGCCAGCAGCCAAGGTGCCGGCAGCCGCTATGGCTACACCTTC. The V gene is TRBV3-1 (or the pseudogene TRBV3-2), the J gene TRBJ1-2; D uncertain. The V end was cut by 1 base, the J end by 4 bases, with 13 bases between. The CDR3 is 15 residues long. The germline CDR1 and CDR2 sequences are LGHDT and YNNKEL (reference sequence).

CDR3 protein: CASSPTATGNTEAFF. CDR3 nucleotides: TGTGCCAGCAGTCCTACAGCCACCGGAAACACTGAAGCTTTCTTT. The chain uses TRBV7-9 and TRBJ1-1; D gene ambiguous. Between the trimmed V and J ends, which lost 6 bases and 2 bases, there was a span of 16 bases. The CDR3 runs 15 residues. CDR1 and CDR2 from the germline V gene are SEHNR and FQNEAQ (reference sequence).

The rearrangement joins TRBV4-1 to TRBJ2-3; 7 positions match TRBD2. The V segment lost 1 base and the J segment 1 base; nucleotides outside the gene matches: 2. The CDR3 has 15 residues. Germline V gene data show CDR1 as MGHRA and CDR2 as YSYEKL. Here the CDR3 DNA reads TGCGCCAGCAGCCAAGCCAGCGGGGGCACAGATACGCAGTATTTT. Its protein is CASSQASGGTDTQYF.

V usage is TRBV4-2 and J usage is TRBJ2-3; 11 nucleotides match TRBD2. V shed 1 base, J shed 6 bases, and the junction held 6 bases outside the gene matches. This CDR3 has 16 amino acids. Per germline, CDR1 LGHNA and CDR2 YNFKEQ. The CDR3, as DNA: TGTGCCAGCAGCCAAGGACTAGCGGGGTCTTTGGATACGCAGTATTTT. It yields the protein CASSQGLAGSLDTQYF.

The J gene is TRBJ2-1, the V gene TRBV7-3, with 9 bases that match TRBD1. The CDR3 sequence is 14 residues long. Germline-derived CDR1 and CDR2 are SGHTA and FQGTGA. V lost 4 bases to trimming and J lost 6 bases; unmatched junction nucleotides: 4. This CDR3 is CASSSDRGSNEQFF. In DNA form, the CDR3 reads TGTGCCAGCAGCTCTGACAGGGGGAGCAATGAGCAGTTCTTC.